The 20 T cell receptor beta chains reported below all come from one sample, sequenced in a study of blood T cells in healthy people across ages. Through a sample-barcoded 5' primer and a J-beta primer mix, a second PCR was run for roughly 6 to 11 cycles. Each CDR3 protein gets one entry after TCRdb re-called the 5' RACE reads with MiXCR. Of some 1,000,000 distinct CDR3 sequences listed, 20% to 25% were seen once; the top ten hold 0.75%. These data were also filed under a second study, of T cells of mothers and their children.

The sample was blood. The receptors were gathered from a girl aged 2 to 10 in good health.

This chain links TRBV19 with TRBJ2-5; maybe TRBD1 (6 bases). Germline V gene sequence: CDR1 LNHDA, CDR2 SQIVND (reference sequence). Trimming left V 4 bases short and J 2 bases short, with 11 bases between. The CDR3 length is 14 residues. The CDR3 DNA follows: TGTGCCAGTAGTACCGACCAGGGGCAAGAGACCCAGTACTTC. Its translation: CASSTDQGQETQYF.

The V call is TRBV4-1, the J call TRBJ2-5; 7 nucleotides agree with TRBD2. The J call may be faulty, since TRBJ2-7 better matches the DNA end. CDR3 length: 13 residues. Germline V CDR1 and CDR2: MGHRA, YSYEKL. In nucleotides, the CDR3 is TGCGCCTCCTCGCGGGAGAGTACCTACGAGCAGTACTTC. It specifies CASSRESTYEQYF.

The gene calls are TRBV25-1 and TRBJ1-2; D is unclear. The germline gives CDR1 MGHDK, CDR2 SYGVNS. The CDR3 is 16 residues long. Trimming removed 2 bases from V and 7 bases from J, with 20 bases in between. The CDR3: CASSEPNPFAKIGYTF. The CDR3 nucleotides read TGTGCCAGCAGTGAACCCAATCCGTTTGCTAAGATTGGCTACACCTTC.

There are many counts of this clonotype. The rearrangement uses TRBV27 and TRBJ2-5, with D unresolved. V was shortened by 3 bases and J by 5 bases, with 10 bases between the two germline ends. The CDR3 is 13 residues long. CDR1 and CDR2 (germline): MNHEY, SMNVEV (reference sequence). The CDR3 reads CASSFRRLETQYF. The CDR3 nucleotides are TGTGCCAGCAGTTTCCGGAGATTGGAGACCCAGTACTTC.

This clonotype has only a few counts. The chain combines TRBV3-1 with TRBJ1-2; TRBD1 might be the D (5 bases). The length of the CDR3 is 13 residues. Germline CDR1 LGHDT, CDR2 YNNKEL (reference sequence). V was trimmed by 2 bases and J by 8 bases, leaving 12 bases between them. The CDR3 spells CASSQRGGGGYTF. CDR3 nucleotides: TGTGCCAGCAGCCAACGGGGGGGAGGCGGCTACACCTTC.

V gene TRBV3-1 combines with J gene TRBJ1-1, with D unresolved. This CDR3 region has 15 residues. Germline CDR1 reads LGHDT; CDR2 reads YNNKEL (reference sequence). The V end was cut by 3 bases, the J end by 4 bases, with 15 bases between. The CDR3 is CASSQARAVVTEAFF. CDR3 bases: TGTGCCAGCAGCCAGGCACGGGCGGTCGTCACTGAAGCTTTCTTT. Supplemented by reference TRBV3-1 and TRBJ1-1, the full variable domain reads DTAVSQTPKYLVTQMGNDKSIKCEQNLGHDTMYWYKQDSKKFLKIMFSYNNKELIINETVPNRFSPKSPDKAHLNLHINSLELGDSAVYFCASSQARAVVTEAFFGQGTRLTVV.

The CDR3 sequence is CASSFDRPLEAFF. CDR3 sequence (DNA): TGCGCCAGCAGCTTCGATCGGCCGCTTGAAGCTTTCTTT. The V gene is TRBV5-1, the J gene TRBJ1-1; D uncertain. There are 13 residues in the CDR3. From germline, CDR1 is SGHRS and CDR2 YFSETQ. With 2 bases removed from V and 7 bases from J, the gap between germline ends came to 12 bases.

J is TRBJ2-2 and V is TRBV20-1; 8 bases agree with TRBD2. The germline V gene encodes CDR1 DFQATT and CDR2 SNEGSKA (reference sequence). Trimming cost V 3 bases and J 7 bases; bases outside gene matches: 1. The CDR3 has 12 residues. Here the CDR3 reads CSASGGGGELFF. The CDR3, as DNA: TGCAGTGCTAGCGGGGGGGGCGGGGAGCTGTTTTTT.

This clonotype showed up just a few times. The genes are TRBV12-3 or TRBV12-4 and TRBJ2-1; 7 bases align to TRBD2. Judging by the DNA end, TRBJ2-5 fits better; the J call may be wrong. This CDR3 region has 14 residues. The CDR3 DNA follows: TGTGCCAGCAGTTTGAGACTAGCCCCAGGGACCCAGTACTTC. Protein product: CASSLRLAPGTQYF.

About this clonotype itself: Mismatch with germline at one junction end may stem from a read error. The V call is TRBV6-6, the J call TRBJ1-1; D gene uncertain. This CDR3 has 13 residues. Per the germline V gene, CDR1 is MNHNY and CDR2 is SVGAGI (reference sequence). This CDR3 is CASSYEAYTGAFF. The CDR3 bases are TGTGCCAGCAGTTACGAGGCCTACACTGGAGCTTTCTTT.

Worth noting for this clonotype: The junction does not match germline at one end; this may be a read error. The chain uses TRBV29-1 and TRBJ2-1, with TRBD2 matching 10 bases. Germline V CDR1 and CDR2: SQVTM, ANQGSEA. The CDR3 has 13 residues. The CDR3 DNA is TGCAGCGCTGTAGCGGGAGGCTACAGTGAGCAGTTCTTC. It specifies CSAVAGGYSEQFF.

This clonotype came up a few times. The rearrangement joins TRBV11-1 to TRBJ2-3, with D maybe TRBD2 (6 bases). Germline loops: CDR1 SGHAT, CDR2 FQDESV (reference sequence). The length of the CDR3 is 17 residues. Trimming cost V 4 bases and J 0 bases, with 17 bases left between them. The CDR3 region is CASSSGLLMGSTDTQYF. The CDR3 region has the DNA TGTGCCAGCAGCTCGGGACTCCTGATGGGGAGCACAGATACGCAGTATTTT.

There are a few counts of this clonotype. V usage is TRBV7-3 and J usage is TRBJ2-1; no clear D gene. Trimming shortened V by 5 bases and J by 8 bases, and 13 bases separated the two germline ends. Germline V gene data show CDR1 as SGHTA and CDR2 as FQGTGA. The CDR3 consists of 13 residues. Here the CDR3 reads CASSPGLGYEQFF. The CDR3 region has the DNA TGTGCCAGCAGCCCCGGGCTAGGCTATGAGCAGTTCTTC.

This clonotype was found a few times. V usage is TRBV29-1 and J usage is TRBJ2-5; possibly TRBD1 for D (6 bases). The end of the DNA aligns better with TRBJ2-7, so the J call may be wrong. The CDR3 has 13 amino acids. Looked up from germline, CDR1 is SQVTM and CDR2 is ANQGSEA. The CDR3 DNA sequence: TGCAGCGTTGAATTTTCAGGGGCCTACGAGCAGTACTTC. Amino acid sequence: CSVEFSGAYEQYF.

The chain has TRBV9 and TRBJ2-4; 11 bases match TRBD2. Per germline, CDR1 SGDLS and CDR2 YYNGEE. The CDR3 extends over 19 amino acids. V lost 2 bases and J lost 3; bases outside the gene matches: 13. This CDR3 reads CASSVGTSGHLTDKNIQYF. CDR3 bases: TGTGCCAGCAGCGTGGGGACTAGCGGACACCTGACGGACAAAAACATTCAGTACTTC.

The chain carries TRBV10-3 and TRBJ2-4; D gene uncertain. Germline V gene sequence: CDR1 ENHRY, CDR2 SYGVKD. The CDR3 covers 14 residues. V was clipped by 1 base and J by 7 bases, with 11 bases between them. DNA of the CDR3: TGTGCCATCAGTGAGTTGGGCAGCTCGAACATTCAGTACTTC. Translating it yields CAISELGSSNIQYF.

This clonotype has a single count. The conserved phenylalanine or tryptophan normally closing the CDR3 is absent here, so this likely arose from a read error. This sequence joins TRBV12-3 or TRBV12-4 and TRBJ2-5; 8 bases line up with TRBD1. Germline trimming cut 5 bases from V and 2 bases from J; bases unmatched to any gene: 13. This CDR3 contains 17 residues. This chain's CDR3 is CASSPTQAQGVQETQYL. The CDR3 DNA reads TGTGCCAGCAGTCCTACCCAAGCACAGGGGGTTCAAGAGACCCAGTACCTC.

CDR3: CASSFQAGVIHEQFF. The CDR3 DNA follows: TGTGCCAGCAGCTTCCAAGCGGGAGTCATACATGAGCAGTTCTTC. V and J are TRBV7-9 and TRBJ2-5; 8 positions agree with TRBD2. The end of the DNA aligns better with TRBJ2-1, so the J call may be wrong. CDR1 SEHNR and CDR2 FQNEAQ come from the germline V gene (reference sequence). CDR3 size: 15 residues.

This clonotype was detected a few times. The rearrangement uses TRBV7-9 and TRBJ1-2; 7 bases line up with TRBD1. The CDR3 spans 12 residues. J was trimmed by 10 bases and V by 1 base; bases with no gene match: 3. The germline gives CDR1 SEHNR, CDR2 FQNEAQ (reference sequence). The CDR3 spells CASSLGQGYYTF. The CDR3, as DNA: TGTGCCAGCAGCTTAGGACAGGGATACTACACCTTC. The variable domain in full, with the rest retrieved from reference TRBV7-9 and TRBJ1-2, is DTGVSQNPRHKITKRGQNVTFRCDPISEHNRLYWYRQTLGQGPEFLTYFQNEAQLEKSRLLSDRFSAERPKGSFSTLEIQRTEQGDSAMYLCASSLGQGYYTFGSGTRLTVV.

This clonotype was recorded a few times. The chain is built from TRBV4-3 and TRBJ2-3, with D possibly TRBD2 on 6 matching bases. The CDR3 consists of 15 residues. With 0 bases removed from V and 4 bases from J, the gap between germline ends came to 11 bases. Germline V CDR1 and CDR2: LGHNA, YSLEER. The DNA for the CDR3 is TGCGCCAGCAGCCAAGAGGCGACTAGTTCAGATACGCAGTATTTT. This encodes CASSQEATSSDTQYF.